The 21 T cell receptor beta chains given below trace back to one sample, sequenced in a study of blood T cell repertoires in COVID-19. This table comes from immunoSEQ multiplex PCR, and its TCRdb copy is limited to in-frame clones, with some not included. The table includes fewer than 400,000 clones, roughly nine tenths detected once. Sample: PBMCs or T cells enriched from blood (not recorded which). These receptors originate from a man aged 60-69 years who had recovered from COVID-19.

J is TRBJ1-5 and V is TRBV10-3; D remains ambiguous. CDR1 and CDR2 from the germline V gene are ENHRY and SYGVKD. Between the trimmed V and J ends, which lost 10 bases and 0 bases, there was a span of 13 bases. The CDR3 extends over 14 amino acids. CDR3 nucleotides: TGTGCCACCGACCGAGGTGGTAGCAATCAGCCCCAGCATTTT. Translation gives CATDRGGSNQPQHF.

About this clone itself: A junction boundary mismatches the germline segment, possibly from a read error. The V gene is TRBV7-7, the J gene TRBJ2-1; 8 bases fit TRBD2. From germline, CDR1 is SSHAT and CDR2 FNYEAQ (reference sequence). The CDR3 runs 15 residues. The CDR3 protein is CASSPGAGAYNEQFF. CDR3 nucleotide sequence: TGTGCTAGCAGCCCGGGAGCGGGAGCCTACAATGAGCAGTTCTTC.

The chain recombines TRBV7-9 with TRBJ1-3; no definite D call. With 0 bases removed from V and 0 bases from J, the gap between germline ends came to 15 bases. The CDR3 totals 18 residues. CDR1 and CDR2 (germline): SEHNR, FQNEAQ (reference sequence). CDR3 bases: TGTGCCAGCAGCTTAGCGCGACTTGGCGGAAGCTCTGGAAACACCATATATTTT. Translation gives CASSLARLGGSSGNTIYF.

The rearrangement links TRBV7-8 to TRBJ2-1, with 10 bases matching TRBD2. From germline, CDR1 is SGHVS and CDR2 FQNEAQ. Trimming at V came to 6 bases and at J to 8 bases, leaving 10 bases not matched to a gene. The CDR3 has 15 residues. This CDR3 is CASRVAGGGRDEQFF. CDR3 nucleotide sequence: TGTGCCAGCAGAGTAGCGGGAGGAGGGAGGGATGAGCAGTTCTTC.

This rearrangement joins TRBV7-8 to TRBJ1-2; no reliable D call. The CDR3 is 12 amino acids. Germline V gene data show CDR1 as SGHVS and CDR2 as FQNEAQ. The V end was cut by 5 bases, the J end by 8 bases, with 12 bases between. As DNA, the CDR3 is TGTGCCAGCAGCCCCCAGAGGGAAGGCTACACCTTC. This encodes CASSPQREGYTF.

The rearrangement joins TRBV20-1 to TRBJ2-3; TRBD2 matches 10 bases. The CDR3 spans 15 residues. The V and J ends lost 3 bases and 4 bases, in that order; junction bases with no gene match: 7. Per germline, CDR1 DFQATT and CDR2 SNEGSKA (reference sequence). CDR3 protein: CSASITSGTADTQYF. As DNA, the CDR3 is TGCAGTGCTAGTATTACTAGCGGGACCGCAGATACGCAGTATTTT.

V and J are TRBV6-5 and TRBJ2-7; 7 bases agree with TRBD1. The CDR3 runs 14 residues. The ends lost 2 bases at V and 5 bases at J; junction bases unmatched: 6. Germline CDR1 and CDR2: MNHEY and SVGAGI. CDR3 in DNA: TGTGCCAGCAGTTACGGAGGAGACAGGGACGAGCAGTACTTC. Protein product: CASSYGGDRDEQYF.

V is TRBV19 and J is TRBJ2-3, with 10 bases aligning to TRBD2. The germline V gene encodes CDR1 LNHDA and CDR2 SQIVND (reference sequence). Losses at the gene ends were 6 bases for V and 4 bases for J; bases not matched to a gene: 13. This CDR3 contains 17 residues. The CDR3 spells CASSDQGTSAWADTQYF. The CDR3 DNA follows: TGTGCCAGTAGCGACCAAGGGACTAGCGCATGGGCAGATACGCAGTATTTT.

This sequence joins TRBV24-1 and TRBJ2-1; 8 bases are shared with TRBD1. Per the germline V gene, CDR1 is KGHDR and CDR2 is SFDVKD. The CDR3 contains 15 residues. The junction had 5 bases not matched to a gene; V was cut back by 1 base and J by 7 bases. The CDR3 loop is CATSDFDRGGNEQFF. The CDR3 coding sequence is TGTGCCACCAGTGATTTCGACAGGGGCGGGAATGAGCAGTTCTTC.

This clone was recorded only once. In the same sample, other DNA sequences code for this CDR3. The V call is TRBV7-9, the J call TRBJ1-1, with D unresolved. Germline V gives CDR1 SEHNR, CDR2 FQNEAQ (reference sequence). V lost 1 base and J 4 bases, leaving 4 bases between the germline ends. The CDR3 contains 12 residues. The CDR3 sequence: CASSLVSTEAFF. In nucleotides, the CDR3 is TGTGCCAGCAGCTTAGTTAGCACTGAAGCTTTCTTT.

V gene TRBV9 combines with J gene TRBJ2-3; 10 positions agree with TRBD1. Germline lookup yields CDR1 SGDLS and CDR2 YYNGEE. The CDR3 length is 15 residues. V trimming: 4 bases; J trimming: 3 bases; junction bases outside the gene matches: 5. The CDR3 sequence: CASSTRQGATDTQYF. The CDR3, as DNA: TGTGCCAGCAGCACCAGACAGGGGGCGACAGATACGCAGTATTTT.

The rearrangement links TRBV18 to TRBJ2-1; 10 nucleotides agree with TRBD2. The germline V gene encodes CDR1 KGHSH and CDR2 LQKENI. Germline trimming cut 6 bases from V and 7 bases from J; bases unmatched to any gene: 6. This CDR3 spans 14 amino acids. The CDR3 bases are TGTGCCAGCTCCCTAGCGGGAGAGAGGAATGAGCAGTTCTTC. This codes for CASSLAGERNEQFF.

J is TRBJ2-3 and V is TRBV11-2, with D perhaps matching TRBD1 (6 bases). Germline CDR1 reads SGHAT; CDR2 reads FQNNGV. V lost 1 base to trimming and J lost 0 bases, with 11 bases between them. This CDR3 region has 16 residues. Written as DNA, the CDR3 is TGTGCCAGCAGCTTAGTCCTGACAGGTAGCACAGATACGCAGTATTTT. As protein: CASSLVLTGSTDTQYF.

The chain is built from TRBV5-1 and TRBJ1-4, with 8 bases aligning to TRBD1. There are 17 residues in the CDR3. The germline V gene encodes CDR1 SGHRS and CDR2 YFSETQ. V trimming: 4 bases; J trimming: 0 bases; junction bases outside the gene matches: 8. The chain's CDR3 is CASSPGQGSATNEKLFF. CDR3 DNA: TGCGCCAGCAGCCCAGGACAGGGCTCTGCAACTAATGAAAAACTGTTTTTT.

This clone was recorded once. This chain joins TRBV5-1 and TRBJ2-1; 7 positions agree with TRBD1. The CDR3 consists of 16 residues. Germline V gene sequence: CDR1 SGHRS, CDR2 YFSETQ. J gave up 2 bases and V 2 bases, and 7 bases lay outside the gene matches. As DNA, the CDR3 is TGCGCCAGCAGCTTACAGGGGCCGGCGCCCTACAATGAGCAGTTCTTC. It is translated as CASSLQGPAPYNEQFF.

This clone is a singleton in its sample. The chain has TRBV13 and TRBJ2-7; TRBD1 matches 8 bases. Germline values: CDR1 PRHDT, CDR2 FYEKMQ (reference sequence). The CDR3 consists of 14 residues. The V and J ends lost 5 bases and 4 bases, in that order; junction bases with no gene match: 7. CDR3 DNA sequence: TGTGCCAGCAGCCCCCCCGGACAGGGTTACGAGCAGTACTTC. Its protein product is CASSPPGQGYEQYF.

The V call is TRBV5-8, the J call TRBJ1-5, with TRBD1 matching over 10 bases. The CDR3 consists of 16 residues. Germline CDR1 reads SGHTS; CDR2 reads YDEGEE. Trimming removed 0 bases from V and 7 bases from J; junction bases left unmatched: 7. The CDR3 DNA reads as TGTGCCAGCAGCTTGGATACAAGGACAGGGGGACAGCCCCAGCATTTT. It translates to CASSLDTRTGGQPQHF.

The chain links TRBV19 to TRBJ2-1; tentatively, D is TRBD2 (6 bases). CDR1 is LNHDA and CDR2 is SQIVND in the germline V gene (reference sequence). This CDR3 spans 16 amino acids. The ends were cut back, 6 bases at V and 4 bases at J, with 19 bases in the middle. The CDR3 protein is CASSPRLGLEYNEQFF. CDR3 nucleotides: TGTGCCAGTAGCCCTCGACTAGGATTGGAATACAATGAGCAGTTCTTC.

The chain uses TRBV19 and TRBJ2-2; 9 bases are a match to TRBD2. Germline CDR1 reads LNHDA; CDR2 reads SQIVND (reference sequence). After removal of 10 bases from V and 3 bases from J, the junction contained 21 bases not matched to a gene. The CDR3 loop spans 19 amino acids. The chain's CDR3 is CATRKGQREAGVDTGELFF. The CDR3 nucleotides read TGTGCCACTCGAAAGGGCCAGCGGGAGGCGGGAGTAGACACCGGGGAGCTGTTTTTT.

The V gene is TRBV9, the J gene TRBJ1-6; TRBD1 matches 7 bases. Trimming cost V 0 bases and J 9 bases; bases outside gene matches: 12. In germline, CDR1 is SGDLS, CDR2 YYNGEE. The CDR3 is made up of 17 amino acids. CDR3 coding DNA: TGTGCCAGCAGCGTAGCAGGGGGAGGTGGCAGGAGTTCACCCCTCCACTTT. Protein product: CASSVAGGGGRSSPLHF.

This chain uses TRBV18 with TRBJ1-2, with no clear D. The CDR3 has 13 residues. Trimming cost V 6 bases and J 4 bases, with 12 bases left between them. The germline V gene encodes CDR1 KGHSH and CDR2 LQKENI. The CDR3 here is CASSLPNPYGYTF. In DNA, the CDR3 is TGTGCCAGCTCCCTCCCTAATCCCTATGGCTACACCTTC.